This T cell receptor beta chain was obtained from a study of blood T cells in healthy people across ages. This clonotype showed up just a few times. It was with a sample-barcoded 5' primer and a J-beta primer mix that a second PCR of roughly 7 to 11 cycles was run. Via MiXCR, TCRdb re-called the 5' RACE reads, giving one row per CDR3 protein. The sample includes hundreds of thousands of distinct CDR3 sequences, about 30% of them seen just once. The CDR3 consists of 18 residues. CDR1 is MDHEN, CDR2 SYDVKM, per germline. Trimming stripped 6 bases from V and 5 bases from J, with 28 bases between. The sequencing input was blood. The chain has TRBV28 and TRBJ1-2; D may be TRBD1 (6 bases). The receptor comes from a woman of 80 years or more in good health. This CDR3 is CASSGLGTLGRVNYGYTF. Here the CDR3 DNA reads TGTGCCAGCAGCGGTTTGGGGACACTTGGCAGGGTAAATTATGGCTACACCTTC.